The entry that follows covers one TCR beta chain sequence. The data were obtained in a study of blood T cell repertoires in COVID-19. Study-level background: Acute-phase and convalescent COVID-19 samples originated in the United States, Italy and Spain. The analysed material was cDNA or gDNA that came from T cells, B-cell-depleted T cells, or PBMCs.

Original processing notes: Researchers report that nucleated cell counts were estimated from reference gene primer amplification. The data were produced by immunoSEQ multiplex PCR, yet TCRdb's version contains in-frame clones alone and is incomplete. V and J calls and clone size follow that table, whereas D and trimming were derived from the DNA. The table lists under 300,000 clones, roughly 90% of them singletons. Sequenced: peripheral blood. The origin of this receptor is a woman aged 40 to 50 who had recovered from COVID-19.

The CDR3 sequence is CSTNQGQGVYGYTF. Here the CDR3 DNA reads TGCAGCACTAACCAAGGGCAGGGGGTATATGGCTACACCTTC. The chain joins TRBV29-1 to TRBJ1-2, with 7 positions matching TRBD1. CDR3 length: 14 residues. Trimming took 8 bases from V and 5 from J; bases not matched to a gene: 14. Germline CDR1 SQVTM, CDR2 ANQGSEA.